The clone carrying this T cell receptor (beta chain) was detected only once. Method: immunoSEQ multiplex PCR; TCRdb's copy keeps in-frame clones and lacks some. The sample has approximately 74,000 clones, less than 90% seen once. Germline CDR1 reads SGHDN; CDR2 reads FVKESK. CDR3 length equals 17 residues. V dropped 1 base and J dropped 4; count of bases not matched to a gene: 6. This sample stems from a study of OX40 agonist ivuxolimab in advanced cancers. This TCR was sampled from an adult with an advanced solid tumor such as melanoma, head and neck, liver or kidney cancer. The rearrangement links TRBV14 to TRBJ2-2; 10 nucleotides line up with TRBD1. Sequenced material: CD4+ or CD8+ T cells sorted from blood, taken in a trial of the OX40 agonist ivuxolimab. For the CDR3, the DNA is TGTGCCAGCAGCCAAGTTCCGGGACAGGGGCCCACCGGGGAGCTGTTTTTT. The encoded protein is CASSQVPGQGPTGELFF.